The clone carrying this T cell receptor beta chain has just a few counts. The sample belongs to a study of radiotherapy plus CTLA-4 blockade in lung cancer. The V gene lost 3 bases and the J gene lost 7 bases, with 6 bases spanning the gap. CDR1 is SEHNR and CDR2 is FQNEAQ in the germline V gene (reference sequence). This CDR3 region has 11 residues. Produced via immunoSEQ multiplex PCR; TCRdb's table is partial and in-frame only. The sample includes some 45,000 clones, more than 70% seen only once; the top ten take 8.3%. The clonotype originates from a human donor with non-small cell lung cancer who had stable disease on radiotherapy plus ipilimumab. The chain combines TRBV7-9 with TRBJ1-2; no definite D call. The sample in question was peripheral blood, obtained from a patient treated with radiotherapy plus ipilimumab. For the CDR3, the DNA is TGTGCCAGCAGCTTGGGTCTTGGCTACACCTTC. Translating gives CASSLGLGYTF.